This T cell receptor beta chain was sequenced for a study of human T cells and chemical hapten exposure. Study at large: Per-sample TCR yield variability stemmed mainly from small pooled library volume differences.

Losses at the gene ends were 2 bases for V and 2 bases for J; bases not matched to a gene: 12. Germline V lookup: CDR1 MNHEY, CDR2 SVGEGT. The CDR3 consists of 18 residues. Library construction involved attaching unique molecular identifiers to individual cDNA molecules, which allowed quantitative, reproducible TCR counting. Source study methods: TCR counts had a median of approximately 96,000 per sample and spanned roughly 20,000 to 690,600. TCRdb ran MiXCR on the RACE reads and lists one entry per CDR3 protein. TCRdb assigned the V and J calls; the authors' analysis was not used. The repertoire holds more than 95,000 distinct CDR3 sequences, with under 35% as singletons. Stated time point: patch test 3, about 24 weeks after DPC sensitization. Regarding treatment: therapeutic diphenylcyclopropenone sensitization with weekly scalp DPC.

This rearrangement joins TRBV6-2 or TRBV6-3 to TRBJ2-5; TRBD2 matches 9 bases. Sample: whole blood, taken in connection with sensitization to the hapten diphenylcyclopropenone (DPC). This TCR was recovered from a man between 40 and 49 years old with alopecia areata. Some clones in this sample may be carry-over from other donors' samples. CDR3 DNA sequence: TGTGCCAGCAGTTACCCCCACCCCATGCGGGAGGGGCAAGAGACCCAGTACTTC. Its translation: CASSYPHPMREGQETQYF.